This T cell receptor beta chain was sequenced during a study of shared clonotypes between healthy human individuals. V shed 4 bases and J 6 bases; nucleotides not matched to a gene: 8. The CDR3 has 15 residues. Germline V gene sequence: CDR1 MNHEY, CDR2 SVGAGI. TCRdb keeps only in-frame clones here, not all; method: immunoSEQ multiplex PCR. The sample lists about 2,500,000 clones; approximately 94% were seen once. Study observations and caveats: Relative to memory subsets, naive subsets generally showed larger estimated richness. Relative to clonotypes present in all four donors, those not shared had lower generation probabilities.

This clone was seen a single time. Its antigen is unknown. This TCR was sampled from a man between 18 and 35 years old in good health. The V gene is TRBV6-5, the J gene TRBJ2-3; 9 bases fit TRBD2. The sequenced sample was naive CD4+ T cells sorted from blood. Subset noted: CD45RA+ positively selected. The CDR3 DNA follows: TGTGCCAGCAGTTCTGGGGGACTAGCATCGGATACGCAGTATTTT. This translates into CASSSGGLASDTQYF.